Detailed here is one T cell receptor beta chain. The sample is drawn from a study of patients and donors after allogeneic stem cell transplantation. The germline V gene has CDR1 SQVTM and CDR2 ANQGSEA. This CDR3 is 14 amino acids long. V was clipped by 5 bases and J by 0 bases; unmatched bases: 6. TCRdb ran MiXCR on the RT-PCR reads and lists one entry per CDR3 protein. Altogether approximately 200,000 distinct CDR3 sequences are present, about 14% being singletons, with the ten largest covering around 10%. This sequence joins TRBV29-1 and TRBJ1-1, with TRBD1 identical over 7 bases. This clonotype was obtained from a human donor who was either an allogeneic HSCT recipient or a stem cell or donor lymphocyte infusion donor (not recorded which). It is not recorded whose cells these are; they may come from a transplant donor. The sequencing input was blood, either unsorted or a sorted T cell fraction (not recorded which). In nucleotides, the CDR3 is TGCAGCGTTACACAGGGGCTCCTGAACACTGAAGCTTTCTTT. This encodes CSVTQGLLNTEAFF.